The T cell receptor beta chain under discussion was sequenced for a study of cytomegalovirus exposure and HLA in healthy donors. General observations from the study: It emerged from a later analysis that several of the most significant clusters appeared to be linked to common viral pathogens.

About this clone: As yet, its antigen is unknown.

PCR amplification relied on 60 Vbeta primers (plus 13 Jbeta primers). Sequenced by immunoSEQ multiplex PCR; TCRdb stores in-frame clones only, minus some. The profile shows 65,000 to 95,000 clones, roughly 78% of them singletons. The TCR originated in a male donor in good health and CMV-seropositive. Sequencing was done on a sample of PBMCs.

The CDR3 loop reads CASSQDLGSSYNEQFF. DNA for the CDR3: TGTGCCAGCAGCCAAGATCTCGGGAGCTCCTACAATGAGCAGTTCTTC. The chain has TRBV14 and TRBJ2-1, with TRBD2 as a possible D gene (6 bases). Between the trimmed V and J ends, which lost 0 bases and 0 bases, there was a span of 9 bases. The CDR3 extends over 16 amino acids. CDR1 is SGHDN and CDR2 is FVKESK in the germline V gene.